This T cell receptor (beta chain) was captured by sequencing in a study of cytomegalovirus exposure and HLA in healthy donors. Study-wide points: As a later analysis showed, a missense DCLRE1C variant was linked to trimming of TCR beta V- and J-genes. In a later analysis, HLA-associated TCR beta chains were more clonally expanded than equally common others. Presence/absence analyses rested on an assumption that sequencing depth was roughly uniform across donors. Later work found that TCR association rates differed between HLA loci; DRB1 had the most and HLA-C the fewest.

This clone was seen a single time. Its antigen is unknown. Germline CDR1 is LNHNV and CDR2 is YYDKDF (reference sequence). CDR3 length equals 15 residues. V dropped 0 bases and J dropped 1 base, with 9 bases sitting between them. PCR primers comprised 60 Vbeta and 13 Jbeta primers. The assay was immunoSEQ multiplex PCR, and TCRdb's table has in-frame clones only and misses some. Here the sample spans more than 80,000 clones, about four fifths being singletons. The J gene is TRBJ1-1, the V gene TRBV15; D not certain. The receptor comes from a human donor in good health. The sample taken for sequencing was PBMCs. The CDR3 nucleotides are TGTGCCACCAGCAGAGATCTACAGAGGAACACTGAAGCTTTCTTT. It is translated as CATSRDLQRNTEAFF.